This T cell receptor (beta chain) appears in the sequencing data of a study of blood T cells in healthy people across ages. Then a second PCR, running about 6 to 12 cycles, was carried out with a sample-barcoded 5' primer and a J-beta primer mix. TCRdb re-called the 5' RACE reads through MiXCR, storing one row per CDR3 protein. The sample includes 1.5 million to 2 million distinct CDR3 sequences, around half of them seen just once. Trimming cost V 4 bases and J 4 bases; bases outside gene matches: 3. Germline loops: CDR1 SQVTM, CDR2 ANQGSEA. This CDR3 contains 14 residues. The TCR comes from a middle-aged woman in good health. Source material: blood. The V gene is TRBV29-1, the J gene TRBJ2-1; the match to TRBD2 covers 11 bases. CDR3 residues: CSVGPSGGYNEQFF. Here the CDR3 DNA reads TGCAGCGTTGGGCCTAGCGGGGGGTACAATGAGCAGTTCTTC.